This TCR beta chain appears in the sequencing data of a study of immune evolution from preneoplasia to lung adenocarcinoma. Study details: HLA loss of heterozygosity: 7% AIS, about 15% MIA, roughly 30% ADC, none AAH.

Clones were sequenced by immunoSEQ multiplex PCR, and TCRdb holds only the in-frame ones, with some missing. The sample contains around 25,000 clones, about two thirds of which appear only once. CDR1 is MNHNS, CDR2 SASEGT, per germline. The trim removed 4 bases at V and 5 bases at J, leaving 9 bases unmatched. The CDR3 has 16 amino acids. This clone counts as medium-sized. The sample comprised FFPE invasive lung adenocarcinoma tissue. V and J are TRBV6-1 and TRBJ1-5; 9 nucleotides agree with TRBD1. The origin of this receptor is a person in their sixties or seventies with invasive lung adenocarcinoma. Some clones in this sample may be carry-over from other donors' samples. CDR3 protein: CASSGGTGFADQPQHF. For the CDR3, the DNA is TGTGCCAGCAGTGGCGGGACAGGGTTCGCTGATCAGCCCCAGCATTTT.